Given below is one TCR beta chain in context. Assay: immunoSEQ multiplex PCR; the TCRdb copy retains only in-frame clones and omits some. The profile shows a few hundred thousand clones, 75% to 95% of them singletons. The V gene lost 4 bases and the J gene lost 4 bases, with 14 bases spanning the gap. The CDR3 covers 15 residues. Germline-derived CDR1 and CDR2 are LGHNA and YSLEER. The sample is drawn from a study of control samples from healthy donors and cancer patients. The rearrangement joins TRBV4-3 to TRBJ2-1, with no clear D. The sequencing input was PBMCs. The receptor was derived from a man between 35 and 55 years old with head and neck cancer. In DNA, the CDR3 is TGCGCCAGCAGCCGCCAGGTGGGAACTTACAATGAGCAGTTCTTC. Protein product: CASSRQVGTYNEQFF.